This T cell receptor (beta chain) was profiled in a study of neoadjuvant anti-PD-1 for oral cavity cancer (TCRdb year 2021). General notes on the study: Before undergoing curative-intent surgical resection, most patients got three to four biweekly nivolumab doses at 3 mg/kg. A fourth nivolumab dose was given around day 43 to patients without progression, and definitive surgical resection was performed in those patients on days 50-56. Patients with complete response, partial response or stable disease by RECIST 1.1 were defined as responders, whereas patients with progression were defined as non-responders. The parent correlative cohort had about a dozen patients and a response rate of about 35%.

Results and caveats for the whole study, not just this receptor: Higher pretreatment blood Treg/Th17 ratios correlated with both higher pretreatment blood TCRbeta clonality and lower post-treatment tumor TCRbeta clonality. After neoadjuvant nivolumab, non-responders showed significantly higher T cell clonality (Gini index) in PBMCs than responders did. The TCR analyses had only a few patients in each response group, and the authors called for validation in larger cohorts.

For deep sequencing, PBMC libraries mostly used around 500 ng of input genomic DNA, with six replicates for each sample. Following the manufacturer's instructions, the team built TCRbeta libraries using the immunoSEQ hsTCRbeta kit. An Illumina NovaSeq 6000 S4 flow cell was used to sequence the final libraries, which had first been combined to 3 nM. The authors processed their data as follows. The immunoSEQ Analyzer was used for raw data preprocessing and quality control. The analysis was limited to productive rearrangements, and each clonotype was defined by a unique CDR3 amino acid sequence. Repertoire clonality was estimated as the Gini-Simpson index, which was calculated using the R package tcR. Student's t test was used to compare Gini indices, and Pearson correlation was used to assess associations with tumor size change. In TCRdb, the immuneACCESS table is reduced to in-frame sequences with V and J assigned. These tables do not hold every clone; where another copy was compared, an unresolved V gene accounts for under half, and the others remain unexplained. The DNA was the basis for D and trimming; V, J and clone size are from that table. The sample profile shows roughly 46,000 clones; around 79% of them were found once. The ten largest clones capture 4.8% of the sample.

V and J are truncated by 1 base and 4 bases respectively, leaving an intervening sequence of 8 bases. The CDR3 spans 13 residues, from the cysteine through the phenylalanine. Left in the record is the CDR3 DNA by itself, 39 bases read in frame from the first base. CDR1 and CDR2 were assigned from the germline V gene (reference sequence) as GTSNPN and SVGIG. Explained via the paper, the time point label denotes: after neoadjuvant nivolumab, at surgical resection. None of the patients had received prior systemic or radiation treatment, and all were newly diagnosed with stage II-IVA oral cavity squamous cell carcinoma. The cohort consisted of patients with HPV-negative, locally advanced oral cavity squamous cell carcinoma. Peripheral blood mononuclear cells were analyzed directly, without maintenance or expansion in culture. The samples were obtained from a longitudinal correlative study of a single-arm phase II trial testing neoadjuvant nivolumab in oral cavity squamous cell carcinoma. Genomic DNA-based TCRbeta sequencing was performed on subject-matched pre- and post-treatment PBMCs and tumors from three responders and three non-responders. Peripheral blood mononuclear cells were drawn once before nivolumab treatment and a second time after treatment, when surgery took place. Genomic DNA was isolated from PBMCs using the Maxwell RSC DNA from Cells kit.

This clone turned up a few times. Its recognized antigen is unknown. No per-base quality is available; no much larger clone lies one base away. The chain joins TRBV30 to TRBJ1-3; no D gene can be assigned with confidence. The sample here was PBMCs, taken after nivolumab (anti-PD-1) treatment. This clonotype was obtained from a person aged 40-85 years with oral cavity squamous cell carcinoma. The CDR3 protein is CAWSEEAGNTIYF. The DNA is TGTGCCTGGAGTGAAGAAGCGGGAAACACCATATATTTT.